The clone carrying this T cell receptor beta chain was recorded at least ten times. Its antigen is currently unknown. TCR beta libraries were built with iRepertoire HTBI primers and Arm-PCR of CDR3 regions. TCRdb reprocessed the multiplex PCR reads via MiXCR and lists one record per CDR3 protein. The sample includes under 400,000 distinct CDR3 sequences, approximately 16% of them seen just once. This record belongs to a study of regulatory T cells in long-lasting Graves disease. Findings of the study overall: The study found lower TCR diversity in persistent Graves' patients than in newly diagnosed ones. In persistent patients, shared public clonotypes (about 2,800) outnumbered those in new patients (roughly 1,000).

Time point defined: newly diagnosed GD, antithyroid drugs for less than 3 months. From PBMCs, RNA was extracted and then used to make the TCR library. Per germline, CDR1 DFQATT and CDR2 SNEGSKA (reference sequence). Trimming took 5 bases from V and 0 from J, leaving 10 bases between them. The CDR3 covers 13 residues. The same sample was also studied in work on T cells in Graves' hyperthyroidism and ophthalmopathy. That paper adds: Researchers barred patients who had uncontrolled infection, other autoimmune disease, pregnancy or lactation. Blood also held most thyroid clonotypes expanded beyond 0.001.

Sequenced here: peripheral blood mononuclear cells (PBMCs), sampled at new diagnosis, from a patient treated with antithyroid drugs. The chain carries TRBV20-1 and TRBJ1-1; D perhaps matches TRBD1 (6 bases). The origin of this receptor is a middle-aged man with Graves disease. Here the CDR3 DNA reads TGCAGTGCTGCGGGACACATGAACACTGAAGCTTTCTTT. Translated: CSAAGHMNTEAFF.